This entry lists 13 T cell receptor beta chains sequenced from one sample in a study of PD-1 blockade in classical Hodgkin lymphoma. Every patient had relapsed following autologous stem cell transplantation, and cohorts differed in brentuximab vedotin exposure. TCRdb keeps only in-frame clones here, not all; method: immunoSEQ multiplex PCR. The table includes about 53,000 clones, roughly 80% detected once. Sample: peripheral blood mononuclear cells (PBMCs), taken at baseline. The receptors here all came from a human donor with classical Hodgkin lymphoma.

This clone was recorded once. This chain uses TRBV27 with TRBJ2-3; 9 bases are a match to TRBD2. Germline V gives CDR1 MNHEY, CDR2 SMNVEV (reference sequence). The CDR3 is 14 amino acids. V gave up 8 bases and J gave up 3 bases; unmatched junction bases: 6. CDR3 coding DNA: TGTGCCAGCGGGGCTAGCGGGACGACAGATACGCAGTATTTT. This gives the protein CASGASGTTDTQYF.

The rearrangement joins TRBV10-3 to TRBJ2-4; TRBD1 aligns across 10 bases. CDR3 length: 20 residues. Trimming cost V 5 bases and J 0 bases; bases outside gene matches: 16. Germline CDR1 reads ENHRY; CDR2 reads SYGVKD. The CDR3 region has the DNA TGTGCCATCAGTAGATCACCCGGGACAGGGGATAGGGTAGCCAAAAACATTCAGTACTTC. This codes for CAISRSPGTGDRVAKNIQYF.

This clone has a single count. CDR3 sequence reads: CASSEATGGSYEQYF. DNA for the CDR3: TGTGCCAGCAGTGAAGCGACAGGGGGATCCTACGAGCAGTACTTC. The V call is TRBV6-1, the J call TRBJ2-7; 9 bases line up with TRBD1. The CDR3 consists of 15 residues. Trimming cost V 0 bases and J 1 base; bases outside gene matches: 1. Per the germline V gene, CDR1 is MNHNS and CDR2 is SASEGT.

There are a few counts of this clone. The CDR3 DNA reads as TGTGCCAGCAGGCAACTAGCGGGAGTCGACAATGAGCAGTTCTTC. It specifies CASRQLAGVDNEQFF. The rearrangement links TRBV11-3 to TRBJ2-1, with 11 positions matching TRBD2. This CDR3 has 15 residues. The germline gives CDR1 SGHNT, CDR2 YENEEA. Trimming removed 6 bases from V and 5 bases from J; junction bases left unmatched: 6. Full variable domain (rest looked up from reference TRBV11-3 and TRBJ2-1): EAGVVQSPRYKIIEKKQPVAFWCNPISGHNTLYWYLQNLGQGPELLIRYENEEAVDDSQLPKDRFSAERLKGVDSTLKIQPAELGDSAVYLCASRQLAGVDNEQFFGPGTRLTVL.

The CDR3 coding sequence is TGCAGCGTCGAGGCCGGGACTAGTATCGGGGAGCTGTTTTTT. Its translation is CSVEAGTSIGELFF. The V call is TRBV29-1, the J call TRBJ2-2; 8 bases line up with TRBD2. V was clipped by 6 bases and J by 7 bases; unmatched bases: 10. CDR1 SQVTM and CDR2 ANQGSEA come from the germline V gene. CDR3 length: 14 residues.

V usage is TRBV15 and J usage is TRBJ2-1, with D uncertain. This CDR3 is 12 amino acids long. Between the trimmed V and J ends, which lost 3 bases and 11 bases, there was a span of 11 bases. Germline-derived CDR1 and CDR2 are LNHNV and YYDKDF (reference sequence). The CDR3 DNA follows: TGTGCCACCAGCAGCCCTCCCGTGAAGCAGTTCTTC. It encodes CATSSPPVKQFF.

The rearrangement joins TRBV29-1 to TRBJ2-3; TRBD2 agrees at 12 bases. V lost 6 bases, J lost 4 bases, and 5 bases stayed unmatched. The CDR3 spans 14 residues. Germline assignment: CDR1 SQVTM and CDR2 ANQGSEA. The CDR3: CSVARLAGADTQYF. As DNA, the CDR3 is TGCAGCGTCGCCAGACTAGCGGGAGCAGATACGCAGTATTTT.

The gene calls are TRBV5-6 and TRBJ2-3; D is perhaps TRBD1 (5 bases). This CDR3 is built from 15 residues. V lost 1 base to trimming and J lost 2 bases, with 11 bases between them. Per germline, CDR1 SGHDT and CDR2 YYEEEE. The CDR3 DNA reads as TGTGCCAGCAGCTTGAAATCAGGGTACACAGATACGCAGTATTTT. This codes for CASSLKSGYTDTQYF.

The chain recombines TRBV9 with TRBJ2-5; D gene uncertain. Trimming took off 0 bases at V and 1 base at J, with 10 bases between the two ends. CDR3 length equals 15 residues. CDR1 and CDR2 (germline): SGDLS, YYNGEE. The CDR3 sequence is CASSVDTTGQETQYF. The CDR3 DNA reads as TGTGCCAGCAGCGTAGATACAACCGGCCAAGAGACCCAGTACTTC. The full variable domain, completed using reference TRBV9 and TRBJ2-5, is DSGVTQTPKHLITATGQRVTLRCSPRSGDLSVYWYQQSLDQGLQFLIQYYNGEERAKGNILERFSAQQFPDLHSELNLSSLELGDSALYFCASSVDTTGQETQYFGPGTRLLVL.

Relative to its sample, this clone is medium-sized. V and J are TRBV11-2 and TRBJ2-5; D remains ambiguous. The length of the CDR3 is 13 residues. Trimming removed 3 bases at V and 4 bases at J, with 9 bases between. CDR1 is SGHAT and CDR2 is FQNNGV in the germline V gene. CDR3 residues: CASSFWRTETQYF. The CDR3 nucleotides are TGTGCCAGCAGCTTCTGGAGAACAGAGACCCAGTACTTC.

This clone was seen a single time. V and J are TRBV29-1 and TRBJ1-1, with 7 bases matching TRBD1. CDR1 is SQVTM and CDR2 is ANQGSEA in the germline V gene. V shed 6 bases, J shed 1 base, and the junction held 8 bases outside the gene matches. The CDR3 has 14 residues. DNA of the CDR3: TGCAGCGTCGGTGGCTACAGGGGGAACACTGAAGCTTTCTTT. It encodes CSVGGYRGNTEAFF.

The V and J genes are TRBV7-9 and TRBJ2-5; 7 positions match TRBD2. V gave up 0 bases and J gave up 3 bases; unmatched junction bases: 10. Germline CDR1 reads SEHNR; CDR2 reads FQNEAQ (reference sequence). The CDR3 covers 17 residues. This CDR3 reads CASSLALVRLAEETQYF. In DNA form, the CDR3 reads TGTGCCAGCAGCTTAGCCTTAGTGAGGCTAGCGGAAGAGACCCAGTACTTC.

This clone turned up a few times. The rearrangement uses TRBV30 and TRBJ2-3; D may be TRBD1 or TRBD2 (6 bases each). This CDR3 comprises 15 residues. The germline V and J ends were trimmed by 0 bases and 4 bases, with 14 bases remaining between them. From germline, CDR1 is GTSNPN and CDR2 SVGIG (reference sequence). The CDR3 nucleotides are TGTGCCTGGAGTGTAATGGGGGGCATCGCAGATACGCAGTATTTT. Encoded protein: CAWSVMGGIADTQYF.